The clone carrying this T cell receptor beta chain came up many times. The antigen is unknown. The DNA ends 3 residues before the CDR3 does, and the rest of the CDR3 is filled in from the germline J gene. Germline-derived CDR1 and CDR2 are GTSNPN and SVGIG (reference sequence). The CDR3 consists of 15 residues. V was clipped by 7 bases and J by 0 bases; unmatched bases: 6. CVID meant reduced serum IgG, IgA and/or IgM plus specific antibody deficiency. The sample is drawn from a study of T cell clonality in common variable immunodeficiency. TCRdb's table, derived via immunoSEQ multiplex PCR, lists solely in-frame clones and lacks some. The sample yields 35,000 or so clones, without any singletons. Broader study findings: Compared with controls, CVID subjects had fewer shared TCRbeta clones. Links between repertoire features and CVID complications were heterogeneity-limited. CVID subjects showed higher TCRbeta clonality than healthy controls. In common variable immunodeficiency, TCR beta chains reportedly carried fewer deletions and N-nucleotide insertions.

This clonotype was obtained from a human donor with common variable immunodeficiency. The V gene is TRBV30, the J gene TRBJ2-6; 7 bases agree with TRBD1. Sequencing was performed on peripheral blood mononuclear cells. Incomplete CDR3 DNA: TGTGCCTCCACAGGGGTCGGCTCTGGGGCCAACGTC. Translated, it gives CASTGVGSGANV. The complete CDR3 reads CASTGVGSGANVLTF. Filled out from reference TRBV30 and TRBJ2-6, the complete variable domain reads SQTIHQWPATLVQPVGSPLSLECTVEGTSNPNLYWYRQAAGRGLQLLFYSVGIGQISSEVPQNLSASRPQDRQFILSSKKLLLSDSGFYLCASTGVGSGANVLTFGAGSRLTVL.